This TCR beta chain was sequenced in a study of neoadjuvant anti-PD-1 for oral cavity cancer (dated by TCRdb to about 2021). Notes on the research overall: Before undergoing curative-intent surgical resection, most patients got three to four biweekly nivolumab doses at 3 mg/kg. Patients who did not progress were given a fourth nivolumab dose at about day 43 and had definitive surgical resection on days 50-56. Responders were defined as patients with complete response, partial response or stable disease by RECIST 1.1; non-responders were defined as patients with progression. The parent correlative cohort had 12 to 13 patients and a response rate of over 25%.

General study outcomes and caveats: Within PBMCs, T cell clonality (Gini index) was significantly higher in non-responders than responders after neoadjuvant nivolumab. TCR analyses included only a few patients per response group, and the authors called for larger cohorts for validation. Higher pretreatment blood TCRbeta clonality and lower post-treatment tumor TCRbeta clonality were correlated with higher pretreatment blood Treg/Th17 ratios.

CDR1 is given as SEHNR and CDR2 as FQNEAQ, both from the germline V gene (reference sequence). The cysteine opens and the phenylalanine closes a CDR3 of 15 amino acids. Only the CDR3 part of the read is kept: 45 bases, read in frame from the first base. Germline trimming: 0 bases from V, 2 bases from J; junction bases outside gene matches: 4. For deep sequencing, each PBMC sample was run in six replicates, with libraries mostly built from 400 to 500 ng of input genomic DNA. TCRbeta libraries were prepared with the immunoSEQ hsTCRbeta kit according to the manufacturer's instructions. An Illumina NovaSeq 6000 S4 flow cell was used to sequence the final libraries, which had first been combined to 3 nM. Regarding the original processing steps: The immunoSEQ Analyzer handled quality control and preprocessing of the raw data. The analysis was restricted to productive rearrangements, with each unique CDR3 amino acid sequence defining a clonotype. Using the R package tcR, the researchers computed the Gini-Simpson index as their estimate of repertoire clonality. Student's t test was used to compare Gini indices, while Pearson correlation assessed associations with tumor size change. TCRdb obtained this table from immuneACCESS and retained in-frame rearrangements with V and J assigned. These tables miss some clones; where compared with another copy, unresolved V genes account for less than half of the shortfall, and the remainder is unexplained. V and J calls and clone size are as listed in that table; D and trimming were resolved from the DNA. Across this sample there are around 18,000 clones, with under 75% seen only once. The ten largest clones represent over 2.5% of the sample.

The time point label corresponds to: before neoadjuvant nivolumab. Patients had been newly diagnosed with stage II-IVA oral cavity squamous cell carcinoma, and no prior systemic or radiation treatment had been given to the patients. The cohort was composed of patients with HPV-negative, locally advanced oral cavity squamous cell carcinoma. Peripheral blood mononuclear cells were analyzed directly, without maintenance or expansion in culture. Samples were obtained from a longitudinal correlative study of a single-arm phase II trial of neoadjuvant nivolumab in oral cavity squamous cell carcinoma. Subject-matched pre- and post-treatment PBMCs and tumors from three responders and three non-responders were subjected to genomic DNA-based TCRbeta sequencing. Peripheral blood mononuclear cells were collected once before nivolumab treatment and again after treatment, at the time of surgery. Genomic DNA was isolated from PBMCs using the Maxwell RSC DNA from Cells kit.

As to this clone: It lacks a known antigen. Base qualities are not at hand, and no much larger clone is one base apart.

This receptor was identified in a person aged 35-79 years with oral cavity squamous cell carcinoma. The sample in question was PBMCs, obtained before nivolumab (anti-PD-1) treatment. The chain is encoded by TRBV7-9 joined to TRBJ2-7; TRBD2 lines up with 7 middle nucleotides. Read as DNA, the sequence is TGTGCCAGCAGCTTAGCGGGAGGGGTTCCCTACGAGCAGTACTTC. It specifies CASSLAGGVPYEQYF. When the CDR3 is completed using the reference TRBV7-9 and TRBJ2-7 genes on either side, the full variable domain is DTGVSQNPRHKITKRGQNVTFRCDPISEHNRLYWYRQTLGQGPEFLTYFQNEAQLEKSRLLSDRFSAERPKGSFSTLEIQRTEQGDSAMYLCASSLAGGVPYEQYFGPGTRLTVT.